The TCR beta chain described here comes from a study of blood T cell repertoires in COVID-19. Across the study: COVID-19 samples, acute and convalescent, were from the United States, Italy and Spain. PBMCs, B-cell-depleted T cells, or T cells were the source of the cDNA or gDNA that made up the material.

Original analysis: Scientists estimated how many nucleated cells there were by amplifying reference gene primers. Clones were sequenced by immunoSEQ multiplex PCR, and TCRdb holds only the in-frame ones, with some missing. That table supplies the V and J calls and clone size; D and trimming were determined from the DNA. The table includes approximately 20,000 clones, 65% to 90% detected once. Trimming took 1 base from V and 1 from J, leaving 7 bases between them. Germline V gene sequence: CDR1 MDHEN, CDR2 SYDVKM. The CDR3 consists of 14 residues. The source material was peripheral blood. This chain links TRBV28 with TRBJ1-1; D not resolved. This receptor was identified in a man older than 75 with acute or convalescent COVID-19. The CDR3 nucleotides are TGTGCCAGCAGTTTATCCGGCGGGAACACTGAAGCTTTCTTT. Amino acids: CASSLSGGNTEAFF.